Listed below are T cell receptor beta chains from one sample, sequenced in a study of cytomegalovirus exposure and HLA in healthy donors. Sequencing used immunoSEQ multiplex PCR; TCRdb keeps in-frame clones, though not all of them. The sample includes around 110,000 clones, about 71% of them seen just once. The specimen was PBMCs. Receptor source: a boy aged 10-17 years in good health and CMV-seronegative. Both conserved end residues are trimmed from each CDR3. A D gene is named only where the DNA matches it firmly.

TRBJ2-5	TRBV6-1	TRBD1	ASSVPGQNQETQY
TRBJ2-7	TRBV2	TRBD2	ASSAWGGNYEQY
TRBJ2-6	TRBV30	-	ACSSGANVLT
TRBJ2-7	TRBV5-6	-	ASSFGVGASYEQY
TRBJ2-7	TRBV11-2	-	ASESLGSGYEQY
TRBJ2-7	TRBV14	-	ASSHRDFTYEQY
TRBJ1-1	TRBV6-5	TRBD1	ASSRGQGAPEAF
TRBJ2-1	TRBV4-3	-	ASSQDRDFSYNEQF
TRBJ2-1	TRBV5-8	TRBD2	ASSLVAGTYNEQF
TRBJ2-2	TRBV7-9	TRBD1	ASSLRDRGSGELF
TRBJ2-7	TRBV6-5	-	ASSYSSGSYEQY
TRBJ1-6	TRBV27	TRBD1	ASSTGGSPLH
TRBJ2-7	TRBV6-6	-	ASSGFLGYEQY
TRBJ2-7	TRBV2	-	ASINVGPEGAYEQY